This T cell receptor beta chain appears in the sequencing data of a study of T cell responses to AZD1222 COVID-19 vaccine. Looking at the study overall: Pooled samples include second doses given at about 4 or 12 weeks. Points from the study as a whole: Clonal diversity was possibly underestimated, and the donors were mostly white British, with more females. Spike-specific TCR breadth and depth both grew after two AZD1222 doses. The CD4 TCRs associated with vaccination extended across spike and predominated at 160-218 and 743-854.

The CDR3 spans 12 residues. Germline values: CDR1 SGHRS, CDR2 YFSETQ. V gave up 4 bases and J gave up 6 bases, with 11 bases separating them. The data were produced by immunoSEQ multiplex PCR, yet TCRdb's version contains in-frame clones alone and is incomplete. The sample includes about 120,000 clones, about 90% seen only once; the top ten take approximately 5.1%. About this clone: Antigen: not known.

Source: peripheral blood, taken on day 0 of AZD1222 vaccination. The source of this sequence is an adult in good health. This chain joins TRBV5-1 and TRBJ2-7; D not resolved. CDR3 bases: TGCGCCAGCAGCCCCGGTTCGGGCGAGCAGTACTTC. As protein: CASSPGSGEQYF.